This is a list of T cell receptor beta chains from one sample in a study of identical twins. Each CDR3 protein is one row after TCRdb ran MiXCR on the 5' RACE reads. The sample holds about 1.7 million distinct CDR3 sequences, about 31% seen once. The sequenced sample was cord blood. All receptors derive from a newborn girl in good health. The CDR3 runs from the conserved cysteine through the conserved F or W. Fields, in order: V gene, CDR3 length, J gene, CDR3 protein.

TRBV14	14	TRBJ2-1	CASSQSTGGNEQFF
TRBV20-1	12	TRBJ1-2	CSAHDRNYGYTF
TRBV12-3/TRBV12-4	12	TRBJ1-6	CAGSLNNSPLHF
TRBV5-1	17	TRBJ2-3	CASSLAPPPISTDTQYF
TRBV20-1	12	TRBJ2-7	CSARVVDYEQYF
TRBV18	14	TRBJ2-1	CASSPRLAEDEQFF
TRBV9	16	TRBJ1-2	CASSVVTPTWDYGYTF
TRBV5-5	11	TRBJ1-2	CASSLPPGYTF
TRBV3-1	16	TRBJ1-1	CASSQSRTRSHTEAFF
TRBV13	16	TRBJ2-7	CASSLGRGADYYEQYF
TRBV29-1	14	TRBJ1-4	CSVTRQGREEKLFF
TRBV5-1	16	TRBJ2-3	CASSLGTGPFTDTQYF
TRBV6-6	17	TRBJ1-5	CASSYSIRDTMPQPQHF
TRBV28	15	TRBJ2-7	CASRCPMDRTYEQYF
TRBV3-1	13	TRBJ2-1	CASSPTSPNEQFF
TRBV29-1	11	TRBJ1-3	CSGFSGNTIYF
TRBV20-1	13	TRBJ2-4	CSARGRGLNIQYF
TRBV29-1	8	TRBJ2-5	CSVETQYF
TRBV9	15	TRBJ1-2	CASSPQTGTGSGYTF
TRBV4-2	15	TRBJ2-5	CASSQEGIAYNEQYF
TRBV5-1	15	TRBJ2-1	CASNGLAASYNEQFF
TRBV2	14	TRBJ1-5	CASLKNMGYQPQHF
TRBV18	15	TRBJ2-3	CASSPSGQGGDTQYF
TRBV7-2	15	TRBJ2-7	CASSLASDGTYEQYF
TRBV20-1	12	TRBJ2-1	CSARKSGGEQFF
TRBV28	14	TRBJ2-5	CASRLTRRGETQYF
TRBV5-1	15	TRBJ2-1	CASTKVASGRGHQFF
TRBV27	14	TRBJ1-6	CASRGSPSNSPLHF
TRBV7-2	12	TRBJ1-3	CASSDAGGTIYF
TRBV4-1	17	TRBJ2-3	CASSQVLWRESGDTQYF
TRBV9	14	TRBJ2-7	CASSVGSLSYEQYF
TRBV5-1	15	TRBJ1-1	CASSFLRGGNTEAFF
TRBV7-9	15	TRBJ1-2	CASSLRERQVYGYTF
TRBV20-1	17	TRBJ2-3	CSALRGGSTRYTDTQYF